Shown below are 23 T cell receptor beta chains from a single sample sequenced in a study of Tregs in tolerant kidney transplant recipients. Measured with immunoSEQ multiplex PCR; TCRdb has only the in-frame clones, and not every one. The table includes around 16,000 clones, approximately 94% detected once. Source material: CD8+ T cells from blood. These receptors were taken from a human donor in good health.

The chain has TRBV7-3 and TRBJ2-6, with unresolved D. Germline V gives CDR1 SGHTA, CDR2 FQGTGA. The CDR3 consists of 12 residues. Trimming pared 5 bases from V and 2 bases from J, leaving 1 base between. The CDR3 region is CASSPGANVLTF. CDR3 DNA: TGTGCCAGCAGCCCTGGGGCCAACGTCCTGACTTTC.

The chain uses TRBV27 and TRBJ2-1; 12 nucleotides match TRBD2. The CDR3 has 16 residues. Germline V gene lookup returns CDR1 MNHEY and CDR2 SMNVEV (reference sequence). Trimming took 3 bases from V and 6 from J; bases not matched to a gene: 6. CDR3 coding DNA: TGTGCCAGCAGTTTTTTGACTAGCGGGAGTTTCAATGAGCAGTTCTTC. This translates into CASSFLTSGSFNEQFF.

This chain joins TRBV5-1 and TRBJ2-7; D is possibly TRBD1 (7 bases). The CDR3 consists of 15 residues. Per the germline V gene, CDR1 is SGHRS and CDR2 is YFSETQ. Between the trimmed V and J ends, which lost 2 bases and 6 bases, there was a span of 18 bases. The CDR3 protein is CASSLFSGGRPEQYF. DNA of the CDR3: TGCGCCAGCAGCTTATTCTCAGGGGGGCGTCCCGAGCAGTACTTC.

There are a few counts of this clone. The chain uses TRBV27 and TRBJ2-7; 8 bases fit TRBD1. After removal of 2 bases from V and 4 bases from J, the junction contained 4 bases not matched to a gene. Germline CDR1 and CDR2: MNHEY and SMNVEV (reference sequence). This CDR3 is built from 14 residues. This CDR3 is CASSLQGAGYEQYF. CDR3 bases: TGTGCCAGCAGTTTACAGGGGGCGGGATACGAGCAGTACTTC.

The rearrangement joins TRBV19 to TRBJ1-1; D is undetermined. V lost 5 bases, J lost 1 base, and 17 bases lay in between. The CDR3 has 16 amino acids. Germline lookup yields CDR1 LNHDA and CDR2 SQIVND (reference sequence). The CDR3 is CASSSRVTLKNTEAFF. The CDR3 DNA is TGTGCCAGTAGTTCTCGGGTGACACTAAAGAACACTGAAGCTTTCTTT.

The chain carries TRBV6-6 and TRBJ1-5; 9 positions match TRBD1. J was trimmed by 6 bases and V by 10 bases; bases with no gene match: 7. This CDR3 comprises 13 residues. Germline CDR1 MNHNY, CDR2 SVGAGI (reference sequence). CDR3 sequence: CATGTGYGQPQHF. CDR3 coding DNA: TGTGCCACCGGGACAGGGTATGGTCAGCCCCAGCATTTT.

The chain employs TRBV12-2 and TRBJ2-7; the table's D call of TRBD1 was not tested on the DNA. TRBV12-2 is a recognized pseudogene. There are 15 residues in the CDR3. In nucleotides, the CDR3 is TGTGCAAGTCGCCCTTCGGGACAGCCGTTCCACGAGCAGTACTTC. It is translated as CASRPSGQPFHEQYF.

This rearrangement joins TRBV7-6 to TRBJ2-7, with D tentatively TRBD1 (7 bases). CDR1 and CDR2 from the germline V gene are SGHVS and FNYEAQ. V was trimmed by 5 bases and J by 4 bases, leaving 15 bases between them. The CDR3 covers 14 residues. The CDR3 here is CASSPRRGLYEQYF. As DNA, the CDR3 is TGTGCCAGCAGCCCCAGGAGGGGGCTTTACGAGCAGTACTTC. Full variable domain (remainder filled in from reference TRBV7-6 and TRBJ2-7): GAGVSQSPRYKVTKRGQDVALRCDPISGHVSLYWYRQALGQGPEFLTYFNYEAQQDKSGLPNDRFSAERPEGSISTLTIQRTEQRDSAMYRCASSPRRGLYEQYFGPGTRLTVT.

V gene TRBV30 combines with J gene TRBJ2-2; TRBD1 aligns across 7 bases. The CDR3 runs to 15 residues. Trimming at V came to 1 base and at J to 6 bases, leaving 8 bases not matched to a gene. The germline gives CDR1 GTSNPN, CDR2 SVGIG (reference sequence). For the CDR3, the DNA is TGTGCCTGGAGTGCTACAGTAGGGGGCCCCGGGGAGCTGTTTTTT. Encoded protein: CAWSATVGGPGELFF.

The DNA of the CDR3 is TGTGCCACCAGCAGGAGACAGGGTACTAATGAAAAACTGTTTTTT. It is translated as CATSRRQGTNEKLFF. The gene calls are TRBV15 and TRBJ1-4; TRBD1 aligns across 7 bases. The CDR3 spans 15 residues. Germline V gene data show CDR1 as LNHNV and CDR2 as YYDKDF (reference sequence). The V gene end was trimmed by 3 bases and the J gene end by 2 bases; junction bases not matched to a gene: 3.

This clone was counted once. The CDR3 DNA reads TGTGCCAGCAGTTTATACGATGGTGGTGGAGATACGCAGTATTTT. Its protein is CASSLYDGGGDTQYF. The rearrangement links TRBV27 to TRBJ2-3; D call uncertain. The germline gives CDR1 MNHEY, CDR2 SMNVEV (reference sequence). This CDR3 contains 15 residues. V was pared by 1 base and J by 5 bases, with 13 bases between.

The J gene is TRBJ2-1, the V gene TRBV27, with TRBD2 identical over 7 bases. The CDR3 loop spans 16 amino acids. CDR1 MNHEY and CDR2 SMNVEV come from the germline V gene (reference sequence). Trimming took 5 bases from V and 0 from J; bases not matched to a gene: 7. The CDR3 is CASSPLTSRSYNEQFF. The CDR3 bases are TGTGCCAGCAGTCCCCTGACTAGCCGCTCCTACAATGAGCAGTTCTTC.

The genes are TRBV18 and TRBJ1-5; D is ambiguous. There are 13 residues in the CDR3. CDR1 is KGHSH and CDR2 is LQKENI in the germline V gene. V lost 2 bases to trimming and J lost 1 base, with 3 bases between them. The CDR3 here is CASSPFSNQPQHF. CDR3 bases: TGTGCCAGCTCACCATTCAGCAATCAGCCCCAGCATTTT. The whole variable domain, remainder taken from reference TRBV18 and TRBJ1-5, is NAGVMQNPRHLVRRRGQEARLRCSPMKGHSHVYWYRQLPEEGLKFMVYLQKENIIDESGMPKERFSAEFPKEGPSILRIQQVVRGDSAAYFCASSPFSNQPQHFGDGTRLSIL.

The chain is built from TRBV19 and TRBJ2-7; 10 bases align to TRBD2. The CDR3 is 15 residues long. Germline values: CDR1 LNHDA, CDR2 SQIVND (reference sequence). Trimming removed 3 bases from V and 1 base from J; junction bases left unmatched: 3. The CDR3 DNA follows: TGTGCCAGTAGTATTAGCGGGGGGCCGTCCTACGAGCAGTACTTC. Its protein product is CASSISGGPSYEQYF.

The CDR3 spells CASSLTGMNEQFF. The CDR3 coding sequence is TGTGCCAGCAGCTTAACCGGGATGAATGAGCAGTTCTTC. The chain recombines TRBV7-3 with TRBJ2-1, with D tentatively TRBD2 (5 bases). Germline loops: CDR1 SGHTA, CDR2 FQGTGA. The ends were cut back, 0 bases at V and 7 bases at J, with 7 bases in the middle. This CDR3 is built from 13 residues.

The V gene is TRBV27, the J gene TRBJ2-1, with 7 nucleotides matching TRBD2. The trim removed 8 bases at V and 8 bases at J, leaving 12 bases unmatched. Germline CDR1 MNHEY, CDR2 SMNVEV (reference sequence). This CDR3 contains 14 residues. CDR3 residues: CASRTGGKRDEQFF. Written as DNA, the CDR3 is TGTGCCAGCCGGACCGGGGGGAAACGGGATGAGCAGTTCTTC.

This chain joins TRBV7-6 and TRBJ2-2; TRBD2 is a possible D gene (6 bases). The V gene's germline CDR1 is SGHVS and CDR2 FNYEAQ. Trimming shortened V by 3 bases and J by 1 base, and 12 bases separated the two germline ends. The CDR3 covers 16 residues. The CDR3 region is CASSFPAGENTGELFF. Written as DNA, the CDR3 is TGTGCCAGCAGCTTTCCAGCGGGCGAGAACACCGGGGAGCTGTTTTTT.

This sequence joins TRBV5-1 and TRBJ1-4; maybe TRBD1 (5 bases). CDR1 and CDR2 from the germline V gene are SGHRS and YFSETQ. The CDR3 length is 16 residues. Between the trimmed V and J ends, which lost 0 bases and 6 bases, there was a span of 15 bases. The CDR3 region has the DNA TGCGCCAGCAGCTTGGGTGCCGGGGGTAGGGATGAAAAACTGTTTTTT. Its translation: CASSLGAGGRDEKLFF.

The chain carries TRBV11-2 and TRBJ2-1; TRBD2 agrees at 12 bases. With V trimmed by 1 base and J by 7 bases, 8 bases remained unmatched. The CDR3 sequence is 17 residues long. The germline V gene encodes CDR1 SGHAT and CDR2 FQNNGV. CDR3 in DNA: TGTGCCAGCAGCTTAGCTTCCGGGACTAGCGGGCTTAATGAGCAGTTCTTC. Translated, it gives CASSLASGTSGLNEQFF.

The chain employs TRBV27 and TRBJ1-2; weak D call: TRBD1 (5 bases). CDR3 length equals 13 residues. The V and J ends lost 3 bases and 4 bases respectively, with 9 bases between them. The germline V gene encodes CDR1 MNHEY and CDR2 SMNVEV (reference sequence). CDR3 region: CASSLGDTYGYTF. Here the CDR3 DNA reads TGTGCCAGCAGTTTGGGGGATACCTATGGCTACACCTTC.

This chain links TRBV6-4 with TRBJ2-7, with D maybe TRBD2 (7 bases). Per germline, CDR1 MRHNA and CDR2 SNTAGT. V was pared by 10 bases and J by 2 bases, with 24 bases between. CDR3 length: 16 residues. CDR3 residues: CAKEADGGRPPYEQYF. The DNA for the CDR3 is TGTGCCAAAGAGGCTGACGGGGGGCGCCCCCCCTACGAGCAGTACTTC.

V usage is TRBV11-2 and J usage is TRBJ2-7, with D uncertain. Trimming removed 1 base at V and 1 base at J, with 11 bases between. The CDR3 consists of 15 residues. Germline CDR1 SGHAT, CDR2 FQNNGV. The CDR3 loop reads CASSLVWVQSYEQYF. The DNA of the CDR3 is TGTGCCAGCAGCTTAGTTTGGGTGCAGTCCTACGAGCAGTACTTC.

This chain links TRBV4-1 with TRBJ2-7, with D possibly being TRBD2 (6 bases). Trimming pared 3 bases from V and 0 bases from J, leaving 15 bases between. The CDR3 covers 16 residues. Per germline, CDR1 MGHRA and CDR2 YSYEKL. DNA for the CDR3: TGCGCCAGCAGCCATTTTGTCGGGGGAGACTCCTACGAGCAGTACTTC. Amino acids: CASSHFVGGDSYEQYF.